Shown below are 32 T cell receptor beta chains from a single sample sequenced in a study of blood T cell repertoires in COVID-19 (dated by TCRdb to between 2020 and 2021). The receptor library was made with the immunoSEQ multiplex PCR assay. TCRdb took over this immuneACCESS table, retaining in-frame rearrangements with V and J assigned. Such tables are incomplete; in checked studies, under half of the missing clones stem from an unresolved V gene, and the remainder is unexplained. The sample includes around 180,000 clones, with roughly 88% observed a single time. More than 7.5% of the sample is held by the ten biggest clonotypes. Sequencing used PBMCs or T cells enriched from blood (not recorded which). The source of these receptors is a woman aged 30 to 39 who had recovered from COVID-19.

The chain carries TRBV10-3 and TRBJ2-1; 14 bases agree with TRBD2. The trim removed 0 bases at V and 6 bases at J, leaving 1 base unmatched. Germline V gene lookup returns CDR1 ENHRY and CDR2 SYGVKD. The CDR3 loop spans 16 amino acids. CDR3 nucleotide sequence: TGTGCCATCAGTGAGTCCGGGACTAGCGGGAGCAATGAGCAGTTCTTC. Its protein is CAISESGTSGSNEQFF.

This clone has a single count. The chain is built from TRBV7-8 and TRBJ2-3; no firm D call. CDR3 length: 13 amino acids. Germline V lookup: CDR1 SGHVS, CDR2 FQNEAQ. V dropped 8 bases and J dropped 0 bases, with 9 bases sitting between them. The DNA of the CDR3 is TGTGCCAGCGGTTCAGTCAGCACAGATACGCAGTATTTT. It codes for CASGSVSTDTQYF.

This clone was seen a few times. This chain connects TRBV27 to TRBJ1-2; D might be TRBD1 (6 bases). V lost 5 bases, J lost 8 bases, and 15 bases lay in between. CDR3 length: 13 amino acids. Per the germline V gene, CDR1 is MNHEY and CDR2 is SMNVEV (reference sequence). In DNA, the CDR3 is TGTGCCAGCAGTCCTCCGACAGGAGTCGGCTACACCTTC. Amino acids: CASSPPTGVGYTF.

This chain uses TRBV13 with TRBJ2-7; no definite D call. Germline lookup yields CDR1 PRHDT and CDR2 FYEKMQ (reference sequence). The CDR3 has 12 amino acids. V was pared by 0 bases and J by 4 bases, with 4 bases between. The CDR3 nucleotides are TGTGCCAGCAGCTTAGGACGGTACGAGCAGTACTTC. Translated: CASSLGRYEQYF.

The genes are TRBV4-1 and TRBJ1-6; unclear D gene. The CDR3 sequence is 12 residues long. V dropped 4 bases and J dropped 8 bases, with 6 bases sitting between them. The germline gives CDR1 MGHRA, CDR2 YSYEKL. CDR3 in amino acids: CASSRGDSPLHF. Written as DNA, the CDR3 is TGCGCCAGCAGCCGCGGGGATTCACCCCTCCACTTT.

The genes are TRBV27 and TRBJ1-2, with 7 bases that match TRBD1. V trimming: 6 bases; J trimming: 1 base; junction bases outside the gene matches: 5. CDR3 size: 14 residues. CDR1 is MNHEY and CDR2 is SMNVEV in the germline V gene (reference sequence). In DNA, the CDR3 is TGTGCCAGCAGCCCTACAGGGGTTAACTATGGCTACACCTTC. It yields the protein CASSPTGVNYGYTF.

The chain links TRBV28 to TRBJ2-1; 10 nucleotides agree with TRBD2. Germline assignment: CDR1 MDHEN and CDR2 SYDVKM. The CDR3 loop spans 19 amino acids. The J segment lost 0 bases and the V segment lost 5 bases, leaving 13 bases of the junction unmatched. CDR3 in DNA: TGTGCCAGCAGTACCCAAATCCCAGCGGGAGGGAGCTCCTACAATGAGCAGTTCTTC. Translating gives CASSTQIPAGGSSYNEQFF.

The J gene is TRBJ1-5, the V gene TRBV6-2 or TRBV6-3; D is unclear. Germline V gene data show CDR1 as MNHEY and CDR2 as SVGEGT. The V end lost 3 bases, the J end lost 0 bases, and 15 bases lay between the germline ends. This CDR3 is 17 amino acids long. CDR3 nucleotides: TGTGCCAGCAGTTATTCTCTAGAGGGTAGTAGCAATCAGCCCCAGCATTTT. This gives the protein CASSYSLEGSSNQPQHF.

The chain is built from TRBV28 and TRBJ2-5; D is possibly TRBD2 (5 bases). Germline values: CDR1 MDHEN, CDR2 SYDVKM. V lost 2 bases and J 1 base, leaving 11 bases between the germline ends. The CDR3 is 15 amino acids. CDR3 sequence (DNA): TGTGCCAGCAGTTTAACGGCAGGAGGCCAAGAGACCCAGTACTTC. It codes for CASSLTAGGQETQYF.

The chain uses TRBV5-6 and TRBJ2-3; TRBD2 agrees at 10 bases. This CDR3 spans 15 amino acids. With 2 bases clipped from V and 3 bases from J, the junction kept 3 bases outside the gene matches. The germline CDR1 and CDR2 sequences are SGHDT and YYEEEE. The CDR3 sequence is CASSFLAGVTDTQYF. The CDR3 DNA follows: TGTGCCAGCAGCTTTCTAGCGGGAGTAACAGATACGCAGTATTTT.

The rearrangement joins TRBV4-1 to TRBJ2-7, with D possibly matching TRBD2 (6 bases). Per germline, CDR1 MGHRA and CDR2 YSYEKL. Trimming pared 3 bases from V and 2 bases from J, leaving 11 bases between. The CDR3 length is 14 residues. The CDR3 loop reads CASSQSGRTYEQYF. As DNA, the CDR3 is TGCGCCAGCAGCCAGTCCGGGAGAACCTACGAGCAGTACTTC.

This clone appeared a few times. The V and J genes are TRBV28 and TRBJ2-2; 11 bases line up with TRBD2. Trimming at V came to 2 bases and at J to 8 bases, leaving 4 bases not matched to a gene. The CDR3 consists of 15 residues. Germline CDR1 MDHEN, CDR2 SYDVKM. For the CDR3, the DNA is TGTGCCAGCAGTTTAAACCCTAGCGGGAGGGGGGAGCTGTTTTTT. Protein sequence: CASSLNPSGRGELFF.

This chain joins TRBV6-5 and TRBJ2-7; 7 bases are shared with TRBD1. This CDR3 has 14 residues. Germline lookup yields CDR1 MNHEY and CDR2 SVGAGI. V was clipped by 5 bases and J by 3 bases; unmatched bases: 7. CDR3 loop: CASSTWTGYYEQYF. In DNA, the CDR3 is TGTGCCAGCAGTACCTGGACAGGCTACTACGAGCAGTACTTC.

The chain couples TRBV10-3 to TRBJ1-3; 7 nucleotides line up with TRBD1. The germline gives CDR1 ENHRY, CDR2 SYGVKD. The V segment lost 10 bases and the J segment 1 base; nucleotides outside the gene matches: 7. This CDR3 spans 14 amino acids. The CDR3 region is CATNDRASGNTIYF. The DNA of the CDR3 is TGTGCCACAAATGACAGGGCTTCTGGAAACACCATATATTTT.

V and J are TRBV11-2 and TRBJ2-7, with 9 bases fitting TRBD1. The V segment lost 4 bases and the J segment 6 bases; nucleotides outside the gene matches: 4. Germline CDR1 is SGHAT and CDR2 is FQNNGV. The CDR3 is 13 residues long. The CDR3 here is CASSSGTGTEQYF. In nucleotides, the CDR3 is TGTGCCAGCAGCTCCGGGACAGGGACCGAGCAGTACTTC.

The chain combines TRBV18 with TRBJ2-7; TRBD1 agrees at 11 bases. CDR3 size: 16 residues. V lost 3 bases and J lost 6; bases outside the gene matches: 10. The germline V gene encodes CDR1 KGHSH and CDR2 LQKENI. CDR3 loop: CASSPAGTGGISEQYF. The CDR3, as DNA: TGTGCCAGCTCACCGGCCGGGACAGGGGGAATATCCGAGCAGTACTTC.

For this clone: The sample has other DNA sequences that encode this CDR3 too. J is TRBJ2-7 and V is TRBV25-1; D is undetermined. Deletions cut 8 bases from V and 4 bases from J, with 6 bases between. Germline CDR1 and CDR2: MGHDK and SYGVNS. The CDR3 is 10 residues long. In DNA form, the CDR3 reads TGTGCCAGCTCACGGTACGAGCAGTACTTC. The encoded protein is CASSRYEQYF.

V and J are TRBV6-5 and TRBJ1-2; D gene uncertain. V gave up 4 bases and J gave up 2 bases, with 11 bases separating them. This CDR3 spans 14 amino acids. Germline CDR1 and CDR2: MNHEY and SVGAGI. CDR3 nucleotide sequence: TGTGCCAGCAGTTTGGCAGGTCCCAACTATGGCTACACCTTC. This translates into CASSLAGPNYGYTF.

This sequence joins TRBV7-8 and TRBJ1-2; 8 bases are shared with TRBD1. Germline assignment: CDR1 SGHVS and CDR2 FQNEAQ. The V and J ends lost 3 bases and 4 bases, in that order; junction bases with no gene match: 4. This CDR3 is built from 14 residues. For the CDR3, the DNA is TGTGCCAGCAGCTTCGCTGACAGGGGCTATGGCTACACCTTC. Its translation is CASSFADRGYGYTF.

This chain joins TRBV5-1 and TRBJ2-1; 10 nucleotides align to TRBD2. Per the germline V gene, CDR1 is SGHRS and CDR2 is YFSETQ. This CDR3 has 16 residues. With V trimmed by 1 base and J by 6 bases, 7 bases remained unmatched. The chain's CDR3 is CASSLTSGTGVNEQFF. The CDR3 DNA reads as TGCGCCAGCAGCTTGACTAGCGGGACCGGTGTCAATGAGCAGTTCTTC.

The chain employs TRBV28 and TRBJ1-3, with D unresolved. Deletions cut 3 bases from V and 3 bases from J, with 18 bases between. This CDR3 region has 17 residues. In germline, CDR1 is MDHEN, CDR2 SYDVKM. The CDR3 bases are TGTGCCAGCAGTTTTTTTCCACTCCGGACTGGTGGAAACACCATATATTTT. Its translation: CASSFFPLRTGGNTIYF.

This chain connects TRBV3-1 (or the pseudogene TRBV3-2) to TRBJ2-5; 7 bases agree with TRBD2. V lost 1 base to trimming and J lost 8 bases; unmatched junction nucleotides: 10. This CDR3 is built from 15 residues. In germline, CDR1 is LGHDT, CDR2 YNNKEL (reference sequence). CDR3 sequence reads: CASSQARTRVLTQYF. DNA for the CDR3: TGTGCCAGCAGCCAAGCCCGGACTAGGGTTTTAACCCAGTACTTC.

The chain employs TRBV6-5 and TRBJ2-7; perhaps TRBD2 as D (6 bases). V lost 6 bases and J lost 6, with 18 bases in between. This CDR3 has 14 residues. Looked up from germline, CDR1 is MNHEY and CDR2 is SVGAGI. The CDR3 coding sequence is TGTGCCAGCAGGACTACGGGAGTAAAGACCGAGCAGTACTTC. This sequence encodes CASRTTGVKTEQYF.

The chain combines TRBV29-1 with TRBJ2-5, with 9 bases aligning to TRBD2. The CDR3 totals 15 residues. Unmatched junction bases numbered 11, after V lost 5 bases and J lost 4 bases. Germline loops: CDR1 SQVTM, CDR2 ANQGSEA. The CDR3 is CSVLGVAGVGETQYF. The CDR3, as DNA: TGCAGCGTTCTGGGGGTAGCGGGAGTCGGAGAGACCCAGTACTTC. Full variable domain (rest looked up from reference TRBV29-1 and TRBJ2-5): SAVISQKPSRDICQRGTSLTIQCQVDSQVTMMFWYRQQPGQSLTLIATANQGSEATYESGFVIDKFPISRPNLTFSTLTVSNMSPEDSSIYLCSVLGVAGVGETQYFGPGTRLLVL.

The chain joins TRBV19 to TRBJ2-2; 7 bases are a match to TRBD1. V was pared by 4 bases and J by 1 base, with 12 bases of the junction left unmatched. CDR3 length: 18 residues. Looked up from germline, CDR1 is LNHDA and CDR2 is SQIVND (reference sequence). DNA of the CDR3: TGTGCCAGTAGTACGAAAACGCCCGGGACAGAGAACACCGGGGAGCTGTTTTTT. This translates into CASSTKTPGTENTGELFF.

The CDR3 protein is CATSRDRDPGQPQHF. DNA for the CDR3: TGTGCCACCAGCAGAGATCGGGATCCGGGACAGCCCCAGCATTTT. The chain uses TRBV15 and TRBJ1-5; no firm D call. Trimming removed 0 bases from V and 7 bases from J, with 13 bases in between. This CDR3 comprises 15 residues. Germline V gene sequence: CDR1 LNHNV, CDR2 YYDKDF (reference sequence).

The chain has TRBV5-1 and TRBJ2-4, with 13 bases matching TRBD2. CDR3 size: 17 residues. The V gene end was trimmed by 4 bases and the J gene end by 0 bases; junction bases not matched to a gene: 4. The V gene's germline CDR1 is SGHRS and CDR2 YFSETQ. The CDR3 region is CASSPGLAGLAKNIQYF. In DNA, the CDR3 is TGCGCCAGCAGCCCGGGACTAGCGGGACTAGCCAAAAACATTCAGTACTTC.

The chain is built from TRBV6-5 and TRBJ2-3; 8 positions agree with TRBD1. V lost 6 bases, J lost 1 base, and 3 bases stayed unmatched. The CDR3 covers 14 residues. From germline, CDR1 is MNHEY and CDR2 SVGAGI. DNA for the CDR3: TGTGCCAGCAGCAACAGGGGGGGCACAGATACGCAGTATTTT. Protein: CASSNRGGTDTQYF.

The gene calls are TRBV30 and TRBJ2-5; TRBD1 might be the D (5 bases). Trimming shortened V by 0 bases and J by 5 bases, and 10 bases separated the two germline ends. Germline CDR1 is GTSNPN and CDR2 is SVGIG (reference sequence). The CDR3 is 13 amino acids. The CDR3 is CAWSVKGKETQYF. The CDR3, as DNA: TGTGCCTGGAGTGTTAAGGGGAAGGAGACCCAGTACTTC.

The CDR3 DNA reads as TGTGCTAGTGGTTGGCGTAGCGGGCCTAGCACAGATACGCAGTATTTT. This encodes CASGWRSGPSTDTQYF. This chain links TRBV12-5 with TRBJ2-3; 7 bases fit TRBD2. The trim removed 4 bases at V and 0 bases at J, leaving 7 bases unmatched. Germline CDR1 LGHNT, CDR2 FRNRAP. The CDR3 length is 16 residues.

The chain carries TRBV19 and TRBJ2-3; D is perhaps TRBD1 (5 bases). V was pared by 0 bases and J by 2 bases, with 18 bases between. The CDR3 length is 18 residues. Per the germline V gene, CDR1 is LNHDA and CDR2 is SQIVND (reference sequence). In DNA form, the CDR3 reads TGTGCCAGTAGTATAGAGGGAAGTCAGGGCAGCAACACAGATACGCAGTATTTT. Residues: CASSIEGSQGSNTDTQYF.

This sequence joins TRBV25-1 and TRBJ2-3; 8 bases agree with TRBD1. CDR1 and CDR2 (germline): MGHDK, SYGVNS. V was clipped by 2 bases and J by 2 bases; unmatched bases: 3. The CDR3 is 15 residues long. Here the CDR3 DNA reads TGTGCCAGCAGTGAACGGGACAGGACCACAGATACGCAGTATTTT. It is translated as CASSERDRTTDTQYF.